This T cell receptor (beta chain) was recovered during a study of Ad26.COV2.S vaccination and SARS-CoV-2 variants. Study-wide context: Within the COV1001 Ad26.COV2.S trial arm, the donor was enrolled. Study findings and constraints: Vaccine recipients posted higher spike-specific TCR breadth than their placebo counterparts. Similar non-spike TCR breadth was observed in recipients of vaccine and of placebo. Analytic work on TCR breadth and depth might have understated the full extent of total T cell responses.

The germline V gene encodes CDR1 LNHDA and CDR2 SQIVND (reference sequence). V gave up 6 bases and J gave up 0 bases; unmatched junction bases: 9. The CDR3 is 17 residues long. TCRdb's copy holds only in-frame clones and misses some; the assay was immunoSEQ multiplex PCR. The table includes a few hundred thousand clones, around 88% detected once. Treatment described: about 20 received Ad26.COV2.S at low or high dose, single or two shots; about 5 received placebo; per-sample allocation not given. The investigators took samples on day 63 after the first vaccine or placebo injection. As to this clone: Its antigen remains unknown.

This clonotype was obtained from a person aged 18-60 years who received the Ad26.COV2.S COVID-19 vaccine or a placebo. The V call is TRBV19, the J call TRBJ1-5; 9 nucleotides match TRBD1. The sequences come from peripheral blood, collected in a trial of Ad26.COV2.S vaccine versus placebo. In nucleotides, the CDR3 is TGTGCCAGTAGCGCGACGACAGGGGGTAATAGCAATCAGCCCCAGCATTTT. Encoded protein: CASSATTGGNSNQPQHF.